The 7 T cell receptor beta chains presented below share a single source sample, sequenced in a study of T-cell reconstitution after alpha-beta-depleted transplantation in children. TCRbeta library construction was performed incorporating unique molecular identifiers. TCRdb called the PCR reads again in MiXCR, with one record for every CDR3 protein. The table shows 700,000 to 950,000 distinct CDR3 sequences, with roughly 16% occurring only once. The sample was PBMCs, mostly from graft donor cells, taken 360 days after TCRalphabeta/CD19-depleted stem cell transplant. These receptors all stem from a male patient under 18 who had a stem cell transplant for acute lymphoblastic leukemia, so the T cells may come from the graft donor.

This clonotype was seen more than once but under ten times. The V and J genes are TRBV5-5 and TRBJ1-2; D is undetermined. Per the germline V gene, CDR1 is SGHKS and CDR2 is YYEKEE (reference sequence). Trimming removed 3 bases at V and 8 bases at J, with 14 bases between. This CDR3 has 13 amino acids. The CDR3 nucleotides are TGTGCCAGCAGCTCCGCGGGAAGTGGCGGCTACACCTTC. Residues: CASSSAGSGGYTF.

J is TRBJ1-4 and V is TRBV4-2, with 8 bases that match TRBD1. The J segment lost 8 bases and the V segment lost 0 bases, leaving 5 bases of the junction unmatched. Germline lookup yields CDR1 LGHNA and CDR2 YNFKEQ. The CDR3 has 15 amino acids. The chain's CDR3 is CASSQDLTGDEKLFF. CDR3 DNA sequence: TGTGCCAGCAGCCAAGATTTGACAGGGGACGAAAAACTGTTTTTT.

This chain links TRBV10-3 with TRBJ2-1; D not resolved. The CDR3 runs 14 residues. V gave up 0 bases and J gave up 6 bases, with 9 bases separating them. Germline loops: CDR1 ENHRY, CDR2 SYGVKD. DNA for the CDR3: TGTGCCATCAGTGAGTCCGTTACCACCAATGAGCAGTTCTTC. Protein sequence: CAISESVTTNEQFF.

The J gene is TRBJ2-7, the V gene TRBV5-4; D remains ambiguous. V was pared by 0 bases and J by 6 bases, with 13 bases between. Germline V CDR1 and CDR2: SGHNT, YYREEE (reference sequence). The CDR3 extends over 14 amino acids. CDR3: CASSLGDNLREQYF. In DNA, the CDR3 is TGTGCCAGCAGCTTGGGCGACAATCTACGCGAGCAGTACTTC.

As for this clonotype: The missing conserved phenylalanine or tryptophan at the end of this CDR3 makes a read error likely. This chain uses TRBV2 with TRBJ2-3, with TRBD2 matching 8 bases. The CDR3 covers 14 residues. The trim removed 8 bases at V and 1 base at J, leaving 5 bases unmatched. Germline lookup yields CDR1 SNHLY and CDR2 FYNNEI. The CDR3 DNA sequence: TGTGCCAGCCCGAGCGGGAGCGGCACAGATACGCAGTATATT. Translation gives CASPSGSGTDTQYI.

A few counts support this clonotype. V usage is TRBV5-1 and J usage is TRBJ1-1, with D possibly matching TRBD1 (5 bases). Germline CDR1 reads SGHRS; CDR2 reads YFSETQ. Trimming cost V 4 bases and J 6 bases, with 10 bases left between them. The CDR3 contains 12 residues. The CDR3 is CASSAPGPEAFF. The CDR3, as DNA: TGCGCCAGCAGCGCGCCGGGACCTGAAGCTTTCTTT.

This sequence joins TRBV15 and TRBJ2-2; D unresolved. This CDR3 is 16 amino acids long. Germline V gene lookup returns CDR1 LNHNV and CDR2 YYDKDF (reference sequence). V was pared by 1 base and J by 2 bases, with 11 bases between. This CDR3 is CATSRVPNPNTGELFF. CDR3 DNA sequence: TGTGCCACCAGCAGAGTTCCAAACCCAAACACCGGGGAGCTGTTTTTT.